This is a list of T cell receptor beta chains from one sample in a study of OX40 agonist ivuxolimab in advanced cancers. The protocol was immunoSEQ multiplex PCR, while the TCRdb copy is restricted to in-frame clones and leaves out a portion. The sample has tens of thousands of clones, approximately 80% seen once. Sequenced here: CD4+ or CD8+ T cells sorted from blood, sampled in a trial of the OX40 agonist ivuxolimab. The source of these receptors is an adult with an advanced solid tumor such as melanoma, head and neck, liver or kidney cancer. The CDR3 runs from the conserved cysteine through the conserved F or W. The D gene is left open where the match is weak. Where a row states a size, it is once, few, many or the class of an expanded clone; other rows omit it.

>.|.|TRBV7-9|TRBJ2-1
TGTGCCAGCAGCCCCCTGGTGGGGCGGGGAACCTACAATGAGCAGTTCTTC
CASSPLVGRGTYNEQFF
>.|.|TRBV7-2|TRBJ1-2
TGTGCCAGCAGCTTTGGCACTTCCTATGGCTACACCTTC
CASSFGTSYGYTF
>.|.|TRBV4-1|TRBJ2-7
TGCGCCAGCAGCCAATTTGTGCGGGGCTCCTCCTACGAGCAGTACTTC
CASSQFVRGSSYEQYF
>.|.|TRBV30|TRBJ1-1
TGTGCCTGGAGTGTAGGTCTGGGAAGGGACACTGAAGCTTTCTTT
CAWSVGLGRDTEAFF
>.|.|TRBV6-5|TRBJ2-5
TGTGCCAGCAGTTACCCAGGGTCGGAGACCCAGTACTTC
CASSYPGSETQYF
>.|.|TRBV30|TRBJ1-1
TGTGCCTGGGCAAGGGACACCCACACTGAAGCTTTCTTT
CAWARDTHTEAFF
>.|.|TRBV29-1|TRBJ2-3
TGCAGCGTTGAATCGGGGGCAGATACGCAGTATTTT
CSVESGADTQYF
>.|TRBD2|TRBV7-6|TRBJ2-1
TGTGCCAGCAGTTTAAGAACTAGGGAGGGGCAGTTCTTC
CASSLRTREGQFF
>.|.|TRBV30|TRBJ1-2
TGTGCCTGGAGTGTACATAACTATGGCTACACCTTC
CAWSVHNYGYTF
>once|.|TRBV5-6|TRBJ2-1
TGTGCCAGCAGCTCCACAGAGGTTGAGCAGTTCTTC
CASSSTEVEQFF
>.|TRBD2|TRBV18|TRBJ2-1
TGTGCCAGCTCACCACTTAAGCGGGAGTCTACCTACAATGAGCAGTTCTTC
CASSPLKRESTYNEQFF
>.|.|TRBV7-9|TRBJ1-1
TGTGCCAGCAGCTTAGAGGCCTTTGTTGAAGCTTTCTTT
CASSLEAFVEAFF
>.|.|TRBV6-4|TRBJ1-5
TGTGCCAGCAGTGCAATGAGCAATCAGCCCCAGCATTTT
CASSAMSNQPQHF
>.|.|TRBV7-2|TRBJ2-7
TGTGCCAGCAGCAGTAGGAGCTCCTACGAGCAGTACTTC
CASSSRSSYEQYF
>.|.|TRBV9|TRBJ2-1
TGTGCCAGCAGCGTAGCTACGGGAAGCTCCTACAATGAGCAGTTCTTC
CASSVATGSSYNEQFF
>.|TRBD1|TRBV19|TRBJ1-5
TGTGCCAGTAGTAGACAGGGGAAAGATCAGCCCCAGCATTTT
CASSRQGKDQPQHF
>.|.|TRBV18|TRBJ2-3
TGTGCCAGCACCCTGTTGGGCCCCACAGATACGCAGTATTTT
CASTLLGPTDTQYF
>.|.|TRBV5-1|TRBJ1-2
TGCGCCAGCAGCTTCGAGGGCTATGGCTACACCTTC
CASSFEGYGYTF
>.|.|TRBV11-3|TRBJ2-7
TGTGCCAGCATCCCGGGAAGACGCTCCTACGAGCAGTACTTC
CASIPGRRSYEQYF
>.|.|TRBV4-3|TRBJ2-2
TGCGCCAGCAGCCAGGTCCACCCACACACCGGGGAGCTGTTTTTT
CASSQVHPHTGELFF
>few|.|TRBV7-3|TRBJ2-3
TGTGCCAGCAGCTTAGGTGCAGGTCACCTTAATACGCAGTATTTT
CASSLGAGHLNTQYF
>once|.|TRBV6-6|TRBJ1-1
TGTGCCAGCAGTTACACGTTCGGGACTGAAGCTTTCTTT
CASSYTFGTEAFF
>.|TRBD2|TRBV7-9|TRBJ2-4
TGTGCCAGCAGCTTATCCGGCGGGGGGGTGAACATTCAGTACTTC
CASSLSGGGVNIQYF
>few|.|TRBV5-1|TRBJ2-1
TGCGCCAGCAGCTTGGTACCCAGCGGAGAGCAGTTCTTC
CASSLVPSGEQFF
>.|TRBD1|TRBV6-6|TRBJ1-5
TGTGCCAGCAGTGGGACAGGAGGCAATCAGCCCCAGCATTTT
CASSGTGGNQPQHF
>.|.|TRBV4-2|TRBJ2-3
TGTGCCAGCAGCTTGGAGACAATCACCTACACAGATACGCAGTATTTT
CASSLETITYTDTQYF